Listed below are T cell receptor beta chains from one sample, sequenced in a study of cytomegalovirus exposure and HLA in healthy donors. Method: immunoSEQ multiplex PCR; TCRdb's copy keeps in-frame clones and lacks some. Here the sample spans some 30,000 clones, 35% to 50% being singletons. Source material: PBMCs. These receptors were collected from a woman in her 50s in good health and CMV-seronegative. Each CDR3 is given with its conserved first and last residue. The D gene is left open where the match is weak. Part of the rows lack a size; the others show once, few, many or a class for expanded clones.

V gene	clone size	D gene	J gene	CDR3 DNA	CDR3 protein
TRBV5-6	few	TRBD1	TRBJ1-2	TGTGCCAGCAGCAGGGGACAGGGGAAGGCTAACTATGGCTACACCTTC	CASSRGQGKANYGYTF
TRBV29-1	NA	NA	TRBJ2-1	TGCAGCGTTGGAGGCTGGCGGGGGCTATACAATGAGCAGTTCTTC	CSVGGWRGLYNEQFF
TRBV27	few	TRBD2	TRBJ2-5	TGTGCCAGCAGAGGCGGGAGGGCCACAAGAGAGACCCAGTACTTC	CASRGGRATRETQYF
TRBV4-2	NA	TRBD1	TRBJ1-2	TGTGCCAGCAGCCCCGAAATGGGACAGGGGGATGGCTACACCTTC	CASSPEMGQGDGYTF
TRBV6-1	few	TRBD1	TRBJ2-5	TGTGCCAGCAGTGAACAGCCGACAGGGTTGGGGCAAGAGACCCAGTACTTC	CASSEQPTGLGQETQYF
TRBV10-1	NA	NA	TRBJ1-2	TGCGCCAGCTCGAGTTGCGGCTACACCTTC	CASSSCGYTF
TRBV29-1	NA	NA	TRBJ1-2	TGCAGCGTTGAATCTGGGGCGGGGGGCTACACCTTC	CSVESGAGGYTF
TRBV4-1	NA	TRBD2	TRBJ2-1	TGCGCCAGCAGCCAAGAAAGAGCGGGGGGGCCTACTGAGCAGTTCTTC	CASSQERAGGPTEQFF
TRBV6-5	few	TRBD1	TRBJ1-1	TGTGCCAGCAGTTACGCTCGACAGGGAGGTGAAGCTTTCTTT	CASSYARQGGEAFF
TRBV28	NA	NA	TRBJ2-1	TGTGCCAGCAGTTCCTACACCGGGAGACAAGCGTCCTACAATGAGCAGTTCTTC	CASSSYTGRQASYNEQFF
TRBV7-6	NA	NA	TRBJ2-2	TGTGCCAGCAGGGGCTTACATTACGCGAACACCGGGGAGCTGTTTTTT	CASRGLHYANTGELFF
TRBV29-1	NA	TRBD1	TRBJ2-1	TGCAGCGTTGATCGACGGGACAGGGACCCCCTGGGGCAGTTCTTC	CSVDRRDRDPLGQFF
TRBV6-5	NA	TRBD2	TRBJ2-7	TGTGCCAGCAGTAAAGGGGGGACTAGCACCTACGAGCAGTACTTC	CASSKGGTSTYEQYF
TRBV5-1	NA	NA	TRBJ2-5	TGCGCCAGCAGCTTGGGCAGCGGTCCTAGGGAGACCCAGTACTTC	CASSLGSGPRETQYF
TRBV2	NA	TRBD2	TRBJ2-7	TGTGCCCGGGGCGGGTCTAGCGGGAGGATAAACGAGCAGTACTTC	CARGGSSGRINEQYF
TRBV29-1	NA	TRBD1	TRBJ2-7	TGCAGCGTTGAAACGAGGACAGGGGACCGGGAGCAGTACTTC	CSVETRTGDREQYF
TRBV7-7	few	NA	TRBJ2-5	TGTGCCAGCAGCTTAGGGTCGGAGGTGGGACAAGAGACCCAGTACTTC	CASSLGSEVGQETQYF
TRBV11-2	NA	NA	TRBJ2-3	TGTGCCAGCAGCTTAGGGTCCAGTTACCAGGGAGATACGCAGTATTTT	CASSLGSSYQGDTQYF
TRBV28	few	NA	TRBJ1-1	TGTGCCAGCAGTTTTGGGCTCGGGAGCACTGAAGCTTTCTTT	CASSFGLGSTEAFF
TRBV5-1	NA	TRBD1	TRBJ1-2	TGCGCCAGCAGCGGACACCCACAGGGGGCAGGGTATGGCTACACCTTC	CASSGHPQGAGYGYTF
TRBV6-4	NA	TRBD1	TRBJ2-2	TGTGCCAGCAGCAGTGAGGGGGCGACCGGGGAGCTGTTTTTT	CASSSEGATGELFF
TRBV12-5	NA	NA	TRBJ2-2	TGTGCTAGTGGTTTGGTACGAACAGCTCGAAACACCGGGGAGCTGTTTTTT	CASGLVRTARNTGELFF
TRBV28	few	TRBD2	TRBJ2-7	TGTGCCAGCAGCCCAAGCGGGGGGTTGACCTACGAGCAGTACTTC	CASSPSGGLTYEQYF
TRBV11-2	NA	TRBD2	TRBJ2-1	TGTGCCAGCAGCTTGGGGACTAGCGGAAACAATGAGCAGTTCTTC	CASSLGTSGNNEQFF
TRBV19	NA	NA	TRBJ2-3	TGTGCCAGTAAGCCGCTGGGGGCCGAGAAAGATACGCAGTATTTT	CASKPLGAEKDTQYF
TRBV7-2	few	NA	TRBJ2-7	TGTGCCAGCAGCCCAGGGCGGGGGCACACCTACGAGCAGTACTTC	CASSPGRGHTYEQYF
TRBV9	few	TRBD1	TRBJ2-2	TGTGCCAGCAGCGTAGTGACAGGGGGTACCGGGGAGCTGTTTTTT	CASSVVTGGTGELFF
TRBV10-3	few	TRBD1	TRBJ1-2	TGTGCCATCAGTGACCAAGGGGGCAGCTATGGCTACACCTTC	CAISDQGGSYGYTF
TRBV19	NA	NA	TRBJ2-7	TGTGCCAGTAGTATCAGGGCAGGGTCCCCCTACGAGCAGTACTTC	CASSIRAGSPYEQYF
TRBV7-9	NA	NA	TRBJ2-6	TGTGCCAGCAGCTTAGGGGAGACAGGAATACTCTCTGGGGCCAACGTCCTGACTTTC	CASSLGETGILSGANVLTF
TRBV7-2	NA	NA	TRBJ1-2	TGTGCCAGCAGCTTAAAGCCCGACAGGCCCTCCTATGGCTACACCTTC	CASSLKPDRPSYGYTF
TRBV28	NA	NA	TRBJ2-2	TGTGCCAGCAGCCTTGGGGGGGCGGGAACCGGGGAGCTGTTTTTT	CASSLGGAGTGELFF
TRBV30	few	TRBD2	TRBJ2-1	TGTGCCTGGACTCGGGGGGGCTACGATGAGCAGTTCTTC	CAWTRGGYDEQFF
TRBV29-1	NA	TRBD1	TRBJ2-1	TGCAGCGCGACAGGGAGCTACAATGAGCAGTTCTTC	CSATGSYNEQFF
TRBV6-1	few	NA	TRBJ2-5	TGTGCCAGCACTATTAGCGGACAAGAGACCCAGTACTTC	CASTISGQETQYF
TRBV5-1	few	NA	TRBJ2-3	TGCGCCAGCAGCTTGGCCGCCGCTAGCCCTAGCACAGATACGCAGTATTTT	CASSLAAASPSTDTQYF
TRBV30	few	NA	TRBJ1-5	TGTGCCTGGAGGGGAGGGAATCAGCCCCAGCATTTT	CAWRGGNQPQHF
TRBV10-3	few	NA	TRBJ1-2	TGTGCCTCCATGGACGTGACAGAAGACTATGGCTACACCTTC	CASMDVTEDYGYTF
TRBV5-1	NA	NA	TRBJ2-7	TGCGCCAGCAGCTTGACAGGGGGGGTGGATTGGGAGCAGTACTTC	CASSLTGGVDWEQYF